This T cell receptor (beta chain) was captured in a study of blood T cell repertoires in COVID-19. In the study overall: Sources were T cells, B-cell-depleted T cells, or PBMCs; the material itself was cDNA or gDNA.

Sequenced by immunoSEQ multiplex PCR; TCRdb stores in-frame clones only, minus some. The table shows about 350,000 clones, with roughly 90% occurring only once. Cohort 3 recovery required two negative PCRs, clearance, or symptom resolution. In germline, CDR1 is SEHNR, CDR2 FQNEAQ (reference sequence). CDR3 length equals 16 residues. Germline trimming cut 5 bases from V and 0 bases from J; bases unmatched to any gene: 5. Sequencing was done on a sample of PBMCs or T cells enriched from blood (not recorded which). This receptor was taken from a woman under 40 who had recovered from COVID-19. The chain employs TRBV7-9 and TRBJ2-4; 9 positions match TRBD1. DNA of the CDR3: TGTGCCAGCAGCCCCGGACAGGGGCTAGCCAAAAACATTCAGTACTTC. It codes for CASSPGQGLAKNIQYF.